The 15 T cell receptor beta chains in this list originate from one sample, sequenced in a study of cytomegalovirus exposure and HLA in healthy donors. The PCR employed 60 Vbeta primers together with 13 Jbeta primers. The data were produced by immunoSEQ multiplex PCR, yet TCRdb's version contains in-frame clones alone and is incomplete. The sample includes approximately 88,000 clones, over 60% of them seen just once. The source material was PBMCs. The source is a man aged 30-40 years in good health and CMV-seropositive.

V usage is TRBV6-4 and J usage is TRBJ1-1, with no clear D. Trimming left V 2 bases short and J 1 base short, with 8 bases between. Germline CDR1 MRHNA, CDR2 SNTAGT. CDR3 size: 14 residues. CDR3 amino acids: CASSDDFGNTEAFF. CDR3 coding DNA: TGTGCCAGCAGTGACGATTTCGGGAACACTGAAGCTTTCTTT.

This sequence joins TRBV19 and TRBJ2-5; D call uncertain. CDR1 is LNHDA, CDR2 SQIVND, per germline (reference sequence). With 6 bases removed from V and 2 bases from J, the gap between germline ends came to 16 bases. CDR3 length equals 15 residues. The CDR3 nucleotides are TGTGCCAGTAGACGATGGAACTTACTACAAGAGACCCAGTACTTC. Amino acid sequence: CASRRWNLLQETQYF.

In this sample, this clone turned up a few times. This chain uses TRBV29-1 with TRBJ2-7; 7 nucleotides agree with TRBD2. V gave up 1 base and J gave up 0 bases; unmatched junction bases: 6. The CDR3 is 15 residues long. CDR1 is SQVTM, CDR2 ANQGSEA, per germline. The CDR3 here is CSVEGLAESSYEQYF. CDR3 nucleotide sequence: TGCAGCGTTGAAGGGCTAGCGGAAAGCTCCTACGAGCAGTACTTC.

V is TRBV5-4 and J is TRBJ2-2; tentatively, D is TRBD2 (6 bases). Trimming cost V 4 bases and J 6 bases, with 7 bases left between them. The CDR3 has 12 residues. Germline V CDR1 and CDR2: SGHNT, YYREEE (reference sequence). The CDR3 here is CASSGDSGELFF. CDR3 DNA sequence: TGTGCCAGCAGCGGGGACTCCGGGGAGCTGTTTTTT.

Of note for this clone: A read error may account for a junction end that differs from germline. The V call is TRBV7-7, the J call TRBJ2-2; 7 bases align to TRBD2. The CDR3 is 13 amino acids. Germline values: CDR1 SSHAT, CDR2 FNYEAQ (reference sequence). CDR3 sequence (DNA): TGTGCTAGCATGGCAGGGAGGGGCGGGGAGCTGTTTTTT. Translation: CASMAGRGGELFF.

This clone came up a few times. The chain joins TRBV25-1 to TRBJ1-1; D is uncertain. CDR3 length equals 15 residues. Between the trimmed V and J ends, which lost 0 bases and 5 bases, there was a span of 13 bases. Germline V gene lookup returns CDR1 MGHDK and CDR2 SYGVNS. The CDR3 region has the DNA TGTGCCAGCAGTGAATATATAGACGGCGGTACTGAAGCTTTCTTT. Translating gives CASSEYIDGGTEAFF.

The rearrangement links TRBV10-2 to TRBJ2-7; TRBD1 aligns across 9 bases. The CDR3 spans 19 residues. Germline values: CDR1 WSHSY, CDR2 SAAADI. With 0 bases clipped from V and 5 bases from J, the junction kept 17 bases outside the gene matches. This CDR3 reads CASSESARTGEALFHEQYF. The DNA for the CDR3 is TGCGCCAGCAGTGAGTCTGCCCGGACAGGGGAGGCCTTATTTCACGAGCAGTACTTC.

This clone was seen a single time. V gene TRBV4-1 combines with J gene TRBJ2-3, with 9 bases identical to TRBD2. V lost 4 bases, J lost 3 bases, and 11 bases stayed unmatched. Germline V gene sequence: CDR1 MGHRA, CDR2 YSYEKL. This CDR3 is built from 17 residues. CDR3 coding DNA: TGCGCCAGCAGCCCCCGACTAGCGGTTAGAGAAACAGATACGCAGTATTTT. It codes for CASSPRLAVRETDTQYF.

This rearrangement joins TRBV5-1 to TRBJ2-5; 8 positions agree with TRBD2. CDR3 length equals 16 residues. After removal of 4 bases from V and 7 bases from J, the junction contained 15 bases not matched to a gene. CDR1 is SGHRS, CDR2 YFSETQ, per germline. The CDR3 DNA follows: TGCGCCAGCAGCAGGACTAGCCCAGGTCGGGATGGGACCCAGTACTTC. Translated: CASSRTSPGRDGTQYF.

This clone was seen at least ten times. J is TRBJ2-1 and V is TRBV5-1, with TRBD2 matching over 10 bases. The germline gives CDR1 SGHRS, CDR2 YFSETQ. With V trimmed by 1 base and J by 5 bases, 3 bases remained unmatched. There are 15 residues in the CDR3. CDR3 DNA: TGCGCCAGCAGCTTGCCAGCGGGAGGGGACAATGAGCAGTTCTTC. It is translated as CASSLPAGGDNEQFF.

The CDR3 spells CASSMGGGQETQYF. The CDR3 DNA follows: TGTGCCAGTAGTATGGGCGGGGGGCAAGAGACCCAGTACTTC. The V and J genes are TRBV19 and TRBJ2-5; 8 bases fit TRBD2. Germline CDR1 LNHDA, CDR2 SQIVND (reference sequence). V was pared by 3 bases and J by 2 bases, with 2 bases of the junction left unmatched. The CDR3 has 14 residues.

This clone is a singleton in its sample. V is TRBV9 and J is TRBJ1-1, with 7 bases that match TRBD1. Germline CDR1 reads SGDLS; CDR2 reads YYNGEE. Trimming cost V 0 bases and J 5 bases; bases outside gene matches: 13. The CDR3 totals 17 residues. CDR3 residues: CASSVAQGQATRTEAFF. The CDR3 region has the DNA TGTGCCAGCAGCGTAGCCCAAGGACAGGCCACGAGGACTGAAGCTTTCTTT.

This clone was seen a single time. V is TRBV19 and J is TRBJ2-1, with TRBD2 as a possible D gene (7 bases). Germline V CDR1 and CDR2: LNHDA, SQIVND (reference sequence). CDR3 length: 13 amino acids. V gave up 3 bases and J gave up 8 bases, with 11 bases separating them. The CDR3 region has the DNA TGTGCCAGTAGTATTGGGGGGGCGGATGAGCAGTTCTTC. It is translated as CASSIGGADEQFF.

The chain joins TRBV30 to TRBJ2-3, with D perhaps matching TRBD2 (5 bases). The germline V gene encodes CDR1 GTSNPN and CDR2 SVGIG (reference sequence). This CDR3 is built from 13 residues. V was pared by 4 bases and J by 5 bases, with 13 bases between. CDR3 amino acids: CAWTPLSVDTQYF. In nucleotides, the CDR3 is TGTGCCTGGACTCCCCTTAGCGTAGATACGCAGTATTTT.

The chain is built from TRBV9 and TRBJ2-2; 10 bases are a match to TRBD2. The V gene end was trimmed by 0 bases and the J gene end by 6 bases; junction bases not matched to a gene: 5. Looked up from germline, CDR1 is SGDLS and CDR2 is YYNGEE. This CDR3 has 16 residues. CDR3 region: CASSVGSGTSAGELFF. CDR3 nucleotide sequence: TGTGCCAGCAGCGTAGGGTCTGGGACTAGCGCCGGGGAGCTGTTTTTT.